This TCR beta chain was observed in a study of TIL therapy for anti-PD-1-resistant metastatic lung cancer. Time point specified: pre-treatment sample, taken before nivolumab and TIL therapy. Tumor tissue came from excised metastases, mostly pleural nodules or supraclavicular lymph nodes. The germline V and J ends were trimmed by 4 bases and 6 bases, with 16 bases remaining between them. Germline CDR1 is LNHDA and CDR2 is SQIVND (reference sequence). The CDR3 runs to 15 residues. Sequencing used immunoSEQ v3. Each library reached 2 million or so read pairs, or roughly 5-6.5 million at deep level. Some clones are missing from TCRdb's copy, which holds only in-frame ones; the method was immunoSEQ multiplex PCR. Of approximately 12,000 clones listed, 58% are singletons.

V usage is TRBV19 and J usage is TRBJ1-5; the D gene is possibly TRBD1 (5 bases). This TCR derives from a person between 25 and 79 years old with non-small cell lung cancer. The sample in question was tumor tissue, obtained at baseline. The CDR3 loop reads CASSSDQGLGQPQHF. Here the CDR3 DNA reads TGTGCCAGTAGTAGCGATCAGGGCTTAGGTCAGCCCCAGCATTTT.